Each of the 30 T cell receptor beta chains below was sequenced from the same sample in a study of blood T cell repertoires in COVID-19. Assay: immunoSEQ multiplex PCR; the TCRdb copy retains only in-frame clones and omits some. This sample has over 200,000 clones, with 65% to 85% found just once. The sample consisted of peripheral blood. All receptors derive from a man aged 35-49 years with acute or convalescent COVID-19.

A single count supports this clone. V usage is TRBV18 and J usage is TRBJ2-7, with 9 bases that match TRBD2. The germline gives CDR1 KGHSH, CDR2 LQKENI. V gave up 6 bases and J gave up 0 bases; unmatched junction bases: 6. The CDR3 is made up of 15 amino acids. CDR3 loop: CASSRSSGSSYEQYF. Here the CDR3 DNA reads TGTGCCAGCTCCCGAAGTAGCGGGAGCTCCTACGAGCAGTACTTC. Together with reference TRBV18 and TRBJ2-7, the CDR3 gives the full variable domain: NAGVMQNPRHLVRRRGQEARLRCSPMKGHSHVYWYRQLPEEGLKFMVYLQKENIIDESGMPKERFSAEFPKEGPSILRIQQVVRGDSAAYFCASSRSSGSSYEQYFGPGTRLTVT.

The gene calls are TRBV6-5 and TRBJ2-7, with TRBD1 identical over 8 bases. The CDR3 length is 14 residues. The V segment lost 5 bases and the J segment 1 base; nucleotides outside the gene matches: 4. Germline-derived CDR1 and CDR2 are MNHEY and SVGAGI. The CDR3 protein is CASSRQGTSYEQYF. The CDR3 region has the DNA TGTGCCAGCAGTCGACAGGGGACTTCCTACGAGCAGTACTTC.

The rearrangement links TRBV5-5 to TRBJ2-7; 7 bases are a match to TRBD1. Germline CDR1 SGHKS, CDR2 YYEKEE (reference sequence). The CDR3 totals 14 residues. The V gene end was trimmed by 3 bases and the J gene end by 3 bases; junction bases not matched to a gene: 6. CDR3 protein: CASSYRDRDYEQYF. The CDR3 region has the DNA TGTGCCAGCAGCTACCGGGACAGAGACTACGAGCAGTACTTC. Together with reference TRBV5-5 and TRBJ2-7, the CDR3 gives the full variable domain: DAGVTQSPTHLIKTRGQQVTLRCSPISGHKSVSWYQQVLGQGPQFIFQYYEKEERGRGNFPDRFSARQFPNYSSELNVNALLLGDSALYLCASSYRDRDYEQYFGPGTRLTVT.

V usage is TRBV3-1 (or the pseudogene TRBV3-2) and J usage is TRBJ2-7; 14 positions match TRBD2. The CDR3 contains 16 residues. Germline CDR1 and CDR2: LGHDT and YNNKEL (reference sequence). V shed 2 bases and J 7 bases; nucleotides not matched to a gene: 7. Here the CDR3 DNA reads TGTGCCAGCAGCCAATTGGCAGGACTAGCGGGAGGTGAGCAGTACTTC. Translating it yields CASSQLAGLAGGEQYF.

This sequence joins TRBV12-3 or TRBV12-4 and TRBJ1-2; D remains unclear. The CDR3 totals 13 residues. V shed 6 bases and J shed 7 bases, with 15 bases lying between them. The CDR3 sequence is CASRSTGSGGYTF. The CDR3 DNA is TGTGCCAGCAGATCCACCGGGTCGGGTGGCTACACCTTC.

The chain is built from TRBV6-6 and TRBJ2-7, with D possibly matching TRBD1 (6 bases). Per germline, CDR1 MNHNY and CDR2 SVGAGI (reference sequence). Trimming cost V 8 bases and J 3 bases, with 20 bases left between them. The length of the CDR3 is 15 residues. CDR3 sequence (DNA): TGTGCCAGCGCAGAAGGGGGATCCGCTAACTACGAGCAGTACTTC. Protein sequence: CASAEGGSANYEQYF.

CDR3 DNA: TGTGCCAGCAGCTTAGTGCCCCCTTTAGCGGGAGGGCCTCTAGGCGAGCAGTACTTC. Its protein is CASSLVPPLAGGPLGEQYF. This rearrangement joins TRBV7-6 to TRBJ2-7; TRBD2 aligns across 11 bases. The CDR3 totals 19 residues. Germline lookup yields CDR1 SGHVS and CDR2 FNYEAQ. With V trimmed by 1 base and J by 6 bases, 17 bases remained unmatched.

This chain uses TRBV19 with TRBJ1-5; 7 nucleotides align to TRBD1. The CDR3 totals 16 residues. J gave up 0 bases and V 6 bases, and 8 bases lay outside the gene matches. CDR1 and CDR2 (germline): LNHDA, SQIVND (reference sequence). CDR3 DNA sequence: TGTGCCAGTAGGGGCAGGGGGATCTATAGCAATCAGCCCCAGCATTTT. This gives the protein CASRGRGIYSNQPQHF.

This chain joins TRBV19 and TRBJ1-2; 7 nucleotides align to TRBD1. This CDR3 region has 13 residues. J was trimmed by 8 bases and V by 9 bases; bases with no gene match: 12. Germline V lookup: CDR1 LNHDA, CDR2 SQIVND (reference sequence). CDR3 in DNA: TGTGCCAGCCGAGACAGGGCGCTCCCAGGCTACACCTTC. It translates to CASRDRALPGYTF. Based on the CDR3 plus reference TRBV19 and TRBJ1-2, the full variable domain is DGGITQSPKYLFRKEGQNVTLSCEQNLNHDAMYWYRQDPGQGLRLIYYSQIVNDFQKGDIAEGYSVSREKKESFPLTVTSAQKNPTAFYLCASRDRALPGYTFGSGTRLTVV.

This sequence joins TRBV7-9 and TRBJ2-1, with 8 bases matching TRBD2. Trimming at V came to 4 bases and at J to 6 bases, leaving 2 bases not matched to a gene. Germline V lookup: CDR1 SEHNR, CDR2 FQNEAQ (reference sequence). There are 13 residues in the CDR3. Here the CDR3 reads CASSSTSANEQFF. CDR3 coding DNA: TGTGCCAGCAGCTCGACTAGCGCCAATGAGCAGTTCTTC.

CDR3 sequence reads: CASSPRGSVNEKLFF. The CDR3 nucleotides read TGTGCCAGCAGCCCCAGGGGTTCGGTTAATGAAAAACTGTTTTTT. This sequence joins TRBV7-2 and TRBJ1-4; the D gene is possibly TRBD1 (6 bases). The CDR3 runs 15 residues. V was pared by 5 bases and J by 4 bases, with 14 bases between. CDR1 and CDR2 (germline): SGHTA, FQGNSA.

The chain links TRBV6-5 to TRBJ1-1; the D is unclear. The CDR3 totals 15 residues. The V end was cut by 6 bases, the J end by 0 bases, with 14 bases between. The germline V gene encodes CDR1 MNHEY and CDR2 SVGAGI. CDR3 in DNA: TGTGCCAGCAGAGCTGGGAGGATTTTGAACACTGAAGCTTTCTTT. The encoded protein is CASRAGRILNTEAFF.

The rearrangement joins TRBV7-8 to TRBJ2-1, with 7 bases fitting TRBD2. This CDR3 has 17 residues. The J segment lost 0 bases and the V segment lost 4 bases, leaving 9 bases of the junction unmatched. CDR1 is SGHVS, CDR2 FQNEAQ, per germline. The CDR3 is CASSSWDGGSSYNEQFF. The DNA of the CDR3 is TGTGCCAGCAGCTCGTGGGACGGCGGGAGCTCCTACAATGAGCAGTTCTTC.

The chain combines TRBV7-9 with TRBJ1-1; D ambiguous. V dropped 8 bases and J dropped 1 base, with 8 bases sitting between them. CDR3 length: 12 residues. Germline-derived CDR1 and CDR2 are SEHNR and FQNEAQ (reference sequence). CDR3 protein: CASGWRNTEAFF. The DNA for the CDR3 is TGTGCCAGCGGCTGGAGGAACACTGAAGCTTTCTTT.

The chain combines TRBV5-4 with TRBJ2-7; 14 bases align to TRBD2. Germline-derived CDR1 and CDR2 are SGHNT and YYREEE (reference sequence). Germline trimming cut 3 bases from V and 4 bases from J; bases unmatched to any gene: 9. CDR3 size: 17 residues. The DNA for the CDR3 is TGTGCCAGCAGCTCTGAGGGACTAGCGGGAGATGTGTACGAGCAGTACTTC. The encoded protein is CASSSEGLAGDVYEQYF.

The CDR3 DNA reads as TGTGCCAGCTGTGCGGACAGGGGTCACGAGCAGTACTTC. Protein: CASCADRGHEQYF. V is TRBV2 and J is TRBJ2-7, with 9 bases lining up with TRBD1. There are 13 residues in the CDR3. Germline CDR1 SNHLY, CDR2 FYNNEI. V shed 8 bases and J 5 bases; nucleotides not matched to a gene: 7.

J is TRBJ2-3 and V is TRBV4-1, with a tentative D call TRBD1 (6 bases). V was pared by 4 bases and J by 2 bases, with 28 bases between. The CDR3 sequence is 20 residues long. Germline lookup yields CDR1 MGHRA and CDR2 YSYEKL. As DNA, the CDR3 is TGCGCCAGCAGCCTCGGTCGGGCAAGAGGGGGAGTAGGGATCACAGATACGCAGTATTTT. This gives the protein CASSLGRARGGVGITDTQYF.

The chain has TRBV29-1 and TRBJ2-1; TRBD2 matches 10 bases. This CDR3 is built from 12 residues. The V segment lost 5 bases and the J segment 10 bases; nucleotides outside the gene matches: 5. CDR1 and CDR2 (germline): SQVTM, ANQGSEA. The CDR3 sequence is CSVTSGIWEQFF. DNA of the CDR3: TGCAGCGTTACTAGCGGGATTTGGGAGCAGTTCTTC.

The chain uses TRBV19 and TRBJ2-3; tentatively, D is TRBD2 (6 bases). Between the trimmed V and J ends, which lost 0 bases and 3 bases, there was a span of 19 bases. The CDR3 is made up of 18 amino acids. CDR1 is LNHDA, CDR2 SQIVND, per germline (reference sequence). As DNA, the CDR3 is TGTGCCAGTAGTATAGATAAAGTGTGGGGGAGGCTGACAGATACGCAGTATTTT. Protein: CASSIDKVWGRLTDTQYF.

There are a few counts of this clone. In DNA, the CDR3 is TGTGCCAGCAGCCGGGTGATTTCAGGGGGAGAGACCCAGTACTTC. It encodes CASSRVISGGETQYF. This chain joins TRBV7-7 and TRBJ2-5, with 7 positions matching TRBD1. The CDR3 runs 15 residues. Germline V gene lookup returns CDR1 SSHAT and CDR2 FNYEAQ (reference sequence). The V gene end was trimmed by 5 bases and the J gene end by 4 bases; junction bases not matched to a gene: 10.

CDR3 in DNA: TGTGCCAGCAGCTTGGGCCCTTACTCCTACGAGCAGTACTTC. Its protein is CASSLGPYSYEQYF. The chain combines TRBV11-2 with TRBJ2-7, with D unclear. In germline, CDR1 is SGHAT, CDR2 FQNNGV. Trimming left V 3 bases short and J 0 bases short, with 9 bases between. The CDR3 has 14 residues.

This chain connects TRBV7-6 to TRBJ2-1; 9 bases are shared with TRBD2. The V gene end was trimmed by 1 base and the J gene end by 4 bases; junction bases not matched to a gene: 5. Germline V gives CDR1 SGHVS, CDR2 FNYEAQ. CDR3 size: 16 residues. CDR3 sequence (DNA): TGTGCCAGCAGCTTAGACTTGGCGGGAGGGTACAATGAGCAGTTCTTC. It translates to CASSLDLAGGYNEQFF.

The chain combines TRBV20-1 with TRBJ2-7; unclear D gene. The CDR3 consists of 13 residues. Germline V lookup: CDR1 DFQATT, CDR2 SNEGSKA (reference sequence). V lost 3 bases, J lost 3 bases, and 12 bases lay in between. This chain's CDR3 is CSASSGGNYEQYF. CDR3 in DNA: TGCAGTGCTAGTTCTGGCGGAAACTACGAGCAGTACTTC.

CDR3 amino acids: CATSRETRNTDTQYF. CDR3 coding DNA: TGTGCCACCAGCAGGGAGACTAGAAACACAGATACGCAGTATTTT. The gene calls are TRBV15 and TRBJ2-3, with a tentative D call TRBD2 (6 bases). The germline V and J ends were trimmed by 3 bases and 2 bases, with 12 bases remaining between them. The CDR3 is 15 residues long. CDR1 and CDR2 from the germline V gene are LNHNV and YYDKDF (reference sequence). The full variable domain, its missing parts supplied by reference TRBV15 and TRBJ2-3, is DAMVIQNPRYQVTQFGKPVTLSCSQTLNHNVMYWYQQKSSQAPKLLFHYYDKDFNNEADTPDNFQSRRPNTSFCFLDIRSPGLGDTAMYLCATSRETRNTDTQYFGPGTRLTVL.

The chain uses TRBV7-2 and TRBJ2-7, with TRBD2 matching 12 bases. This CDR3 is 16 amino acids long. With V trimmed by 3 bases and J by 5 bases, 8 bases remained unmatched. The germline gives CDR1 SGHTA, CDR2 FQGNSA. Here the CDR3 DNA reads TGTGCCAGCAGCTTCGGACTAGCGGGGCCAACCCACGAGCAGTACTTC. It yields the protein CASSFGLAGPTHEQYF.

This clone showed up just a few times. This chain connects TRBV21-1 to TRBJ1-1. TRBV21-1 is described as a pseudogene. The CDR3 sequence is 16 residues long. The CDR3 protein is CASSKGLRGRNTEAFF. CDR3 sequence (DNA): TGTGCCAGCAGCAAAGGGTTACGGGGTAGGAACACTGAAGCTTTCTTT.

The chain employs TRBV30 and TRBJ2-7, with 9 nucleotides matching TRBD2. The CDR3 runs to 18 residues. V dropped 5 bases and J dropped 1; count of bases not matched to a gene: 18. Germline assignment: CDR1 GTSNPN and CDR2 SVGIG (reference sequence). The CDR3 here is CAWDKTSGAFRGSYEQYF. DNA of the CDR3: TGTGCCTGGGATAAGACTAGCGGAGCCTTTAGGGGGTCCTACGAGCAGTACTTC.

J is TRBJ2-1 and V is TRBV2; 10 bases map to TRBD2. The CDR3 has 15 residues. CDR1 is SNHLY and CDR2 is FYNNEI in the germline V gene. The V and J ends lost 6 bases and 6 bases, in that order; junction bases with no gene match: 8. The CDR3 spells CASSFTSGDANEQFF. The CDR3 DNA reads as TGTGCCAGCAGCTTCACTAGCGGGGACGCCAATGAGCAGTTCTTC.

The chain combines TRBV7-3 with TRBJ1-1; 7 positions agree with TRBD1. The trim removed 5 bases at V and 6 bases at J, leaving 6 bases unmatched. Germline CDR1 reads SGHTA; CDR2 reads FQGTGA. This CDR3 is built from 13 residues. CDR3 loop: CASSATTGAEAFF. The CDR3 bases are TGTGCCAGCAGCGCAACCACAGGGGCTGAAGCTTTCTTT.

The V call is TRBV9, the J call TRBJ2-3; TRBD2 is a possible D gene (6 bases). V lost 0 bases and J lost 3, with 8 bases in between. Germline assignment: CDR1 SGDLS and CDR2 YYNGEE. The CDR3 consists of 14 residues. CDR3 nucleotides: TGTGCCAGCAGCGTAGAGGGAGGAACAGATACGCAGTATTTT. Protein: CASSVEGGTDTQYF.